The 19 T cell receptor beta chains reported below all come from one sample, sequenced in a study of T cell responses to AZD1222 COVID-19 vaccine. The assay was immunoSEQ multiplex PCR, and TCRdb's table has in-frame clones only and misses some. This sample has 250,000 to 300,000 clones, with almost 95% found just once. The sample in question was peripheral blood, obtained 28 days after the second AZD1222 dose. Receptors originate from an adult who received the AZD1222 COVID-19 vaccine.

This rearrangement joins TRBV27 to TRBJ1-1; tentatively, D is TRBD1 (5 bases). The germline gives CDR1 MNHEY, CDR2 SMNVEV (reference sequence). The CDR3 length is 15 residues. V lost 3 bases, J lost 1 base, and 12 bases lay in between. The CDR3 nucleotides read TGTGCCAGCAGTTTTGGGGGGAGAGGGAACACTGAAGCTTTCTTT. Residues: CASSFGGRGNTEAFF.

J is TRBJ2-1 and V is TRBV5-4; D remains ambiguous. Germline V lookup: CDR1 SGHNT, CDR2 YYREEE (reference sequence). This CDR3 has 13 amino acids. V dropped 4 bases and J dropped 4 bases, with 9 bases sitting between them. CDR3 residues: CASSHQPYNEQFF. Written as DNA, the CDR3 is TGTGCCAGCAGCCATCAGCCTTACAATGAGCAGTTCTTC.

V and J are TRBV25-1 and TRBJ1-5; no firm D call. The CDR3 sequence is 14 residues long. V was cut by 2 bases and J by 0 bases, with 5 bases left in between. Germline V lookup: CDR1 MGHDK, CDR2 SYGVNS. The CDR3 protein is CASSEHNSNQPQHF. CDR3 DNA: TGTGCCAGCAGTGAACATAATAGCAATCAGCCCCAGCATTTT.

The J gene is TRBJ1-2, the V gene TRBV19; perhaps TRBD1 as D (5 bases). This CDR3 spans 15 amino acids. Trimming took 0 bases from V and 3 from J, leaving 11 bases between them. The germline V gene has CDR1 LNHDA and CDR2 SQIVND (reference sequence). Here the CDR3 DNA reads TGTGCCAGTAGTATAGATCTTGAGGGGCACTATGGCTACACCTTC. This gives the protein CASSIDLEGHYGYTF.

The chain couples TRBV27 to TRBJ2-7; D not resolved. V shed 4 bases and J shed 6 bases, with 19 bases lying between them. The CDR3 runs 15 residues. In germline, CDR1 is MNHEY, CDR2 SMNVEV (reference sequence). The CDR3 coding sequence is TGTGCCAGCAGTTCCATCCCTAACATCTGGGCCGAGCAGTACTTC. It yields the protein CASSSIPNIWAEQYF.

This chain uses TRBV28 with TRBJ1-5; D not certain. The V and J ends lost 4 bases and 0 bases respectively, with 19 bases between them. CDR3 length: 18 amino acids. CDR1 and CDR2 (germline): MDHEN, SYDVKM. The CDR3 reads CASSSPGDIPYSNQPQHF. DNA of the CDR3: TGTGCCAGCAGTTCACCGGGAGATATCCCCTATAGCAATCAGCCCCAGCATTTT.

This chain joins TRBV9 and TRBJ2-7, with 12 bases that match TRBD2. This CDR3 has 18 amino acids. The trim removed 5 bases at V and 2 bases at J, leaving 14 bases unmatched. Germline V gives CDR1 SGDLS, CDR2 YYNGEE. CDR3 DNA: TGTGCCAGCAGGGTGGTGACTAGCGGGGGCCCCGTTACCTACGAGCAGTACTTC. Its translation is CASRVVTSGGPVTYEQYF.

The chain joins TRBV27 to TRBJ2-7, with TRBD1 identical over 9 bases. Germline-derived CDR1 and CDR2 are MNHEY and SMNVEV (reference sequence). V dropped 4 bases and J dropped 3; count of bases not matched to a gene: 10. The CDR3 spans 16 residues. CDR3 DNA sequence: TGTGCCAGCAGTTCGGGGACCGGGACAGGGAGCTACGAGCAGTACTTC. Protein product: CASSSGTGTGSYEQYF.

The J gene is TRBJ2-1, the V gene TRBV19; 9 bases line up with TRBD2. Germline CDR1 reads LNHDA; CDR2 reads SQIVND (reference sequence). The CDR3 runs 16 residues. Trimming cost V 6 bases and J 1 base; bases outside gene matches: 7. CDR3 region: CASSGNSGSSYNEQFF. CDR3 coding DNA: TGTGCCAGTAGCGGTAATAGCGGGAGTTCCTACAATGAGCAGTTCTTC.

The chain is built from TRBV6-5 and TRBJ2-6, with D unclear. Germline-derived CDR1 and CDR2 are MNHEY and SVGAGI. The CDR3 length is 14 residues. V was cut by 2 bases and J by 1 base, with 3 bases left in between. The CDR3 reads CASSYVSGANVLTF. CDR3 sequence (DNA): TGTGCCAGCAGTTACGTGTCTGGGGCCAACGTCCTGACTTTC.

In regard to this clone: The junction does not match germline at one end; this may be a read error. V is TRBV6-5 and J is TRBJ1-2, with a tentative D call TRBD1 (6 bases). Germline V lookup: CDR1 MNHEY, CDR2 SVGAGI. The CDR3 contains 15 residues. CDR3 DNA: TGTGCCAGCAGTTACTCGGGGCAGGGGACCTATGGCTACAACTTC. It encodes CASSYSGQGTYGYNF.

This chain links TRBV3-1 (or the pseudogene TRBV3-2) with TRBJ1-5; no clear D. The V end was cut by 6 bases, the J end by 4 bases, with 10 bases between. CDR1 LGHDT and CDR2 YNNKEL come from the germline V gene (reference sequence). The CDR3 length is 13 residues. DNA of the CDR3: TGTGCCAGCAGTCCCATGGAGAATCAGCCCCAGCATTTT. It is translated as CASSPMENQPQHF.

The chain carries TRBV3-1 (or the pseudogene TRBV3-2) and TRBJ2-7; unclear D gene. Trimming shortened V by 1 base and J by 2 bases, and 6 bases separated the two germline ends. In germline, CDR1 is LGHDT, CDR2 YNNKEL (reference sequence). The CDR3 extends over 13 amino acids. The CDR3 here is CASSQGQPYEQYF. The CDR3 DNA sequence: TGTGCCAGCAGCCAAGGGCAGCCCTACGAGCAGTACTTC.

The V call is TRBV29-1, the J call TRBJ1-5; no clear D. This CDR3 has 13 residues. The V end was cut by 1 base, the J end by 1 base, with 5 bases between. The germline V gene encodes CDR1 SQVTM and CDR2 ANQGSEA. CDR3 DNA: TGCAGCGTTGAAGTCAGCAGCAATCAGCCCCAGCATTTT. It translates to CSVEVSSNQPQHF.

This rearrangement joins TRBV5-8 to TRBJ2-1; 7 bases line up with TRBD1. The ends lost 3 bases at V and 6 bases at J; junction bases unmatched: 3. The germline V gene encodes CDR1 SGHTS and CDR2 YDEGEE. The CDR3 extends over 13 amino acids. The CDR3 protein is CASSSTGINEQFF. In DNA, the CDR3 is TGTGCCAGCAGCTCGACAGGGATCAATGAGCAGTTCTTC.

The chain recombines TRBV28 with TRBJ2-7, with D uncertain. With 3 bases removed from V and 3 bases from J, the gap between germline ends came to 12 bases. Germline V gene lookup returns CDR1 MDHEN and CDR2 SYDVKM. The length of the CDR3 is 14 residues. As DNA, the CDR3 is TGTGCCAGCAGTTTCGAGGTAGTACTCTACGAGCAGTACTTC. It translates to CASSFEVVLYEQYF.

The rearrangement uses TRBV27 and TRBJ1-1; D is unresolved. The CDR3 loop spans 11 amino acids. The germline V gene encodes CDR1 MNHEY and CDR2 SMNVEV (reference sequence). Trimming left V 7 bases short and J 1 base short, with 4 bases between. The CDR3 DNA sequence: TGTGCCAGCAAACAGAACACTGAAGCTTTCTTT. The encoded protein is CASKQNTEAFF.

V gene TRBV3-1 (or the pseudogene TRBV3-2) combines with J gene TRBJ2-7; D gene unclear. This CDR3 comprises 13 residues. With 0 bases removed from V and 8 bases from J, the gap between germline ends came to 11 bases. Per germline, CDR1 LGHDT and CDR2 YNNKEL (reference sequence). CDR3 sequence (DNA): TGTGCCAGCAGCCAAGACAAGTCCTCTAAGCAGTACTTC. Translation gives CASSQDKSSKQYF.

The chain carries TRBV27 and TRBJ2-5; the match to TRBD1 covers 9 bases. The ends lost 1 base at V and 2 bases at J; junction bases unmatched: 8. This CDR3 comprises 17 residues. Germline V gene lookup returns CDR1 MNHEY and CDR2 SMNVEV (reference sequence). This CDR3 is CASSLWDPGQGQETQYF. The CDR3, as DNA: TGTGCCAGCAGTTTATGGGATCCTGGACAGGGGCAAGAGACCCAGTACTTC.